The present T cell receptor (beta chain) was sequenced within a study of CD8 T cells in Susac syndrome. Definite or probable Susac syndrome was diagnosed using recently defined diagnostic criteria. Purification of the CD8+ and CD4+ T cells relied on negative isolation, and TEMRA cells underwent FACS enrichment. Reverse transcription used roughly 0.45 to 1 ug RNA and random hexamers. The immunoSEQ assay covered 54 Vbeta and 13 Jbeta segments for CDR3. TCRdb analysed the immunoSEQ multiplex PCR reads with MiXCR anew, one entry per CDR3 protein. The sample comprises tens of thousands of distinct CDR3 sequences, around 93% of which are singletons, and less than 0.16% rests with the top ten. As to this clonotype: Antigen unknown.

The germline V gene has CDR1 SGHTA and CDR2 FQGTGA. Trimming took 7 bases from V and 5 from J, leaving 14 bases between them. The CDR3 is 14 residues long. Points from the study as a whole: The study conceded that its TCR sequencing and HLA analysis involved relatively few individuals.

The receptor was derived from a human donor with Susac syndrome. This rearrangement joins TRBV7-3 to TRBJ2-2, with D possibly being TRBD1 or TRBD2 (5 bases each). Sample: CD4+ T cells from PBMCs. This CDR3 is CASTRGAGTGELFF. In DNA form, the CDR3 reads TGTGCCAGCACAAGAGGGGCAGGGACCGGGGAGCTGTTTTTT. The full variable domain, rest sourced from reference TRBV7-3 and TRBJ2-2, is GAGVSQTPSNKVTEKGKYVELRCDPISGHTALYWYRQSLGQGPEFLIYFQGTGAADDSGLPNDRFFAVRPEGSVSTLKIQRTERGDSAVYLCASTRGAGTGELFFGEGSRLTVL.